This T cell receptor (beta chain) was sequenced in a study of response to subunit inactivated influenza vaccine. General study findings and limits: There was a suggestion from the authors that each seasonal influenza vaccination recruits few new T cells.

Trimming pared 1 base from V and 2 bases from J, leaving 8 bases between. The CDR3 is 14 amino acids. Germline CDR1 is SGHRS and CDR2 is YFSETQ. Worth noting for this clonotype: The target antigen is unknown.

TCRdb passed the RT-PCR reads through MiXCR, listing each CDR3 protein once. The sample includes about 650,000 distinct CDR3 sequences, around a sixth seen only once; the top ten take around a tenth. This material consisted of PBMCs from blood, taken about 12 days after vaccination. The V call is TRBV5-1, the J call TRBJ2-3, with D hard to call. The receptor was derived from a man between 45 and 60 years old who received an inactivated influenza vaccine. CDR3: CASSLKPPTDTQYF. DNA of the CDR3: TGCGCCAGCAGCTTGAAACCCCCCACAGATACGCAGTATTTT.